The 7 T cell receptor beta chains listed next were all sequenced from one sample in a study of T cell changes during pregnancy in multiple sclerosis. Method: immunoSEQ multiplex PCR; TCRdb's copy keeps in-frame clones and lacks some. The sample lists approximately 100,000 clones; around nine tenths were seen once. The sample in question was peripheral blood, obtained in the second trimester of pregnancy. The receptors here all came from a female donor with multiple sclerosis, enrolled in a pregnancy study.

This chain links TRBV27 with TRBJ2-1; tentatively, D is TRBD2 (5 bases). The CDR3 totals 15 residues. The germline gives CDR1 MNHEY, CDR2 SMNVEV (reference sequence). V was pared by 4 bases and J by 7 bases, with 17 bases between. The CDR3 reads CASSWSGAGVNEQFF. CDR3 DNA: TGTGCCAGCAGTTGGAGCGGTGCTGGGGTAAATGAGCAGTTCTTC.

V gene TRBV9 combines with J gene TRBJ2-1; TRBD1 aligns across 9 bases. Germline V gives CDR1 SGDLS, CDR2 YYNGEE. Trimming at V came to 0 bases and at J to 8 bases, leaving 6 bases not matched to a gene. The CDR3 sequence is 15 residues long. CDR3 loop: CASSVDPGQGYEQFF. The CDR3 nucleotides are TGTGCCAGCAGCGTAGATCCGGGACAGGGCTATGAGCAGTTCTTC.

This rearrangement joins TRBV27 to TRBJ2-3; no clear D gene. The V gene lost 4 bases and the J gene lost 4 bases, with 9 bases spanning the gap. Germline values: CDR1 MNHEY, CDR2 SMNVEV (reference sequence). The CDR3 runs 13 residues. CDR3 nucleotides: TGTGCCAGCAGTTACGGGTACGCAGATACGCAGTATTTT. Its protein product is CASSYGYADTQYF.

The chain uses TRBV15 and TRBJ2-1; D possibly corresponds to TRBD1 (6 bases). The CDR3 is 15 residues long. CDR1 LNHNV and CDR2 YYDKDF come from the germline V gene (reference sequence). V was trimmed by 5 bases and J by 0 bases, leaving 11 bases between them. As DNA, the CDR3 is TGTGCCACCAGCGCCACAGGGTACTCCTACAATGAGCAGTTCTTC. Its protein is CATSATGYSYNEQFF.

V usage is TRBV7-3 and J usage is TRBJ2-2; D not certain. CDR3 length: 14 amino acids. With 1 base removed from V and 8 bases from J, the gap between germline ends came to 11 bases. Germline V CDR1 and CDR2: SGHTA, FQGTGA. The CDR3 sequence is CASSLSGRGGELFF. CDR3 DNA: TGTGCCAGCAGCTTAAGTGGGCGTGGTGGGGAGCTGTTTTTT.

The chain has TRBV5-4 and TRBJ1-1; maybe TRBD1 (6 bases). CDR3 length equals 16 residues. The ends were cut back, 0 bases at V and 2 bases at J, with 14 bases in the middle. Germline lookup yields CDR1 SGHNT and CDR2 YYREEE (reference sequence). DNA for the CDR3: TGTGCCAGCAGCTTGGTAGGCAGGGGCGAAAACACTGAAGCTTTCTTT. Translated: CASSLVGRGENTEAFF.

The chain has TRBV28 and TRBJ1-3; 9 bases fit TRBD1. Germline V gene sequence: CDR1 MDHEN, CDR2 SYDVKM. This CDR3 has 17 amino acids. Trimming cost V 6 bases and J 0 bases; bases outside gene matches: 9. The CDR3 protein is CASRFSTGGLSGNTIYF. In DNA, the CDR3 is TGTGCCAGCAGATTCTCGACAGGGGGACTCTCTGGAAACACCATATATTTT.